Below, 13 T cell receptor beta chains from the same sample are listed, as sequenced in a study of response to subunit inactivated influenza vaccine. TCRdb fed the RT-PCR reads into MiXCR, producing one record per CDR3 protein. The repertoire holds a few hundred thousand distinct CDR3 sequences, about 15% seen once, with around 10% in the top ten. Specimen: PBMCs from blood, collected about 12 days after vaccination. The receptors shown here come from a man aged 50 or older who received an inactivated influenza vaccine.

This clonotype has just a few counts. This sequence joins TRBV4-3 and TRBJ1-1, with D possibly matching TRBD1 (6 bases). This CDR3 has 15 amino acids. Germline CDR1 reads LGHNA; CDR2 reads YSLEER. V lost 1 base and J 2 bases, leaving 11 bases between the germline ends. The CDR3 nucleotides read TGCGCCAGCAGCCAAGGGGACACGGCTAACACTGAAGCTTTCTTT. This sequence encodes CASSQGDTANTEAFF.

The chain combines TRBV12-3 or TRBV12-4 with TRBJ1-1, with TRBD1 as a possible D gene (6 bases). The CDR3 runs to 11 residues. Trimming stripped 10 bases from V and 6 bases from J, with 12 bases between. The CDR3 reads CATRGMAEAFF. The CDR3 DNA reads as TGTGCCACCAGGGGTATGGCTGAAGCTTTCTTT.

This clonotype was detected only a few times. V usage is TRBV24-1 and J usage is TRBJ2-3, with 10 bases identical to TRBD1. Germline CDR1 and CDR2: KGHDR and SFDVKD. The CDR3 spans 17 residues. Unmatched junction bases numbered 6, after V lost 0 bases and J lost 4 bases. CDR3 residues: CATSDLGTGDLADTQYF. The CDR3 DNA reads as TGTGCCACCAGTGATTTGGGGACAGGGGATTTGGCAGATACGCAGTATTTT.

The J gene is TRBJ2-5, the V gene TRBV29-1; 8 bases fit TRBD1. Losses at the gene ends were 7 bases for V and 7 bases for J; bases not matched to a gene: 8. The germline V gene encodes CDR1 SQVTM and CDR2 ANQGSEA. The CDR3 runs to 12 residues. This CDR3 is CSDRQGSGTQYF. In DNA form, the CDR3 reads TGCAGCGACAGACAGGGGAGCGGGACCCAGTACTTC.

This clonotype was picked up a small number of times. In DNA, the CDR3 is TGTGCCAGCCCTCACAGGGGTCCATCTAACTATGGCTACACCTTC. It codes for CASPHRGPSNYGYTF. The chain is built from TRBV27 and TRBJ1-2; 7 bases map to TRBD1. Germline V gene data show CDR1 as MNHEY and CDR2 as SMNVEV (reference sequence). This CDR3 is 15 amino acids long. Germline trimming cut 8 bases from V and 0 bases from J; bases unmatched to any gene: 9.

Details on this clonotype: A junction end diverges from the germline sequence, so it may reflect a read error. This chain uses TRBV28 with TRBJ1-2; D call uncertain. Germline lookup yields CDR1 MDHEN and CDR2 SYDVKM. The CDR3 consists of 15 residues. CDR3 bases: TGTGCCAGCAGTCCCCGGACCCTCCAAAACTCTGGCTACACCTTC. Protein sequence: CASSPRTLQNSGYTF.

This clonotype occurred a few times. The CDR3 spells CSARDLWEGYTF. The CDR3, as DNA: TGCAGTGCTAGAGATCTCTGGGAGGGCTACACCTTC. The chain joins TRBV20-1 to TRBJ1-2; D gene unclear. CDR3 length: 12 residues. Trimming removed 0 bases at V and 8 bases at J, with 10 bases between. Germline V gene sequence: CDR1 DFQATT, CDR2 SNEGSKA (reference sequence).

V gene TRBV30 combines with J gene TRBJ2-3, with D possibly called TRBD1 or TRBD2 (5 bases each). CDR1 is GTSNPN, CDR2 SVGIG, per germline (reference sequence). V was trimmed by 2 bases and J by 2 bases, leaving 14 bases between them. The CDR3 sequence is 15 residues long. CDR3 loop: CAWSPGTTLTDTQYF. CDR3 coding DNA: TGTGCCTGGAGTCCAGGGACCACACTCACAGATACGCAGTATTTT.

The sample holds a few counts of this clonotype. V and J are TRBV6-5 and TRBJ2-5; D not resolved. Trimming stripped 0 bases from V and 7 bases from J, with 15 bases between. CDR1 MNHEY and CDR2 SVGAGI come from the germline V gene. The CDR3 is 15 residues long. The CDR3 bases are TGTGCCAGCAGTTACTCGACCCTCATCTTCGGGACCCAGTACTTC. Its translation is CASSYSTLIFGTQYF.

This clonotype has just a few counts. The chain carries TRBV15 and TRBJ2-1, with 8 bases identical to TRBD1. This CDR3 spans 16 amino acids. V was clipped by 5 bases and J by 5 bases; unmatched bases: 11. The germline V gene has CDR1 LNHNV and CDR2 YYDKDF (reference sequence). This chain's CDR3 is CATSGGQGGGHNEQFF. CDR3 coding DNA: TGTGCCACCAGCGGAGGACAGGGAGGAGGTCACAATGAGCAGTTCTTC.

The chain joins TRBV10-2 to TRBJ2-2; D is perhaps TRBD2 (6 bases). In germline, CDR1 is WSHSY, CDR2 SAAADI. Trimming pared 2 bases from V and 3 bases from J, leaving 10 bases between. The CDR3 length is 15 residues. CDR3 protein: CASSETSLDTGELFF. The DNA of the CDR3 is TGCGCCAGCAGTGAGACTAGCCTGGACACCGGGGAGCTGTTTTTT.

The chain couples TRBV11-2 to TRBJ2-3, with TRBD2 matching 10 bases. The CDR3 runs 15 residues. Trimming at V came to 6 bases and at J to 2 bases, leaving 5 bases not matched to a gene. CDR1 is SGHAT and CDR2 is FQNNGV in the germline V gene. The DNA of the CDR3 is TGTGCCAGCAGATCCGGACTAGCGGCCACAGATACGCAGTATTTT. It encodes CASRSGLAATDTQYF. Together with reference TRBV11-2 and TRBJ2-3, the CDR3 gives the full variable domain: EAGVAQSPRYKIIEKRQSVAFWCNPISGHATLYWYQQILGQGPKLLIQFQNNGVVDDSQLPKDRFSAERLKGVDSTLKIQPAKLEDSAVYLCASRSGLAATDTQYFGPGTRLTVL.

This chain links TRBV4-2 with TRBJ2-3; 9 positions match TRBD2. The CDR3 has 17 residues. The germline CDR1 and CDR2 sequences are LGHNA and YNFKEQ. Trimming at V came to 3 bases and at J to 3 bases, leaving 10 bases not matched to a gene. The CDR3 reads CASSHGGGGAATDTQYF. Here the CDR3 DNA reads TGTGCCAGCAGCCATGGGGGCGGGGGGGCCGCTACAGATACGCAGTATTTT.